The 11 T cell receptor beta chains in this list originate from one sample, sequenced in a study of cytomegalovirus exposure and HLA in healthy donors. PCR involved 60 Vbeta and 13 Jbeta primers. Profiling relied on immunoSEQ multiplex PCR, and the TCRdb table lists in-frame clones only, not all of them. In the table there are about 83,000 clones, 60% to 80% of which are singletons. Sequencing was carried out using PBMCs. The receptor source for this set is a man aged 60 to 75 in good health and CMV-seronegative.

The chain is built from TRBV15 and TRBJ1-1, with TRBD1 as a possible D gene (6 bases). Trimming removed 2 bases at V and 5 bases at J, with 15 bases between. Germline loops: CDR1 LNHNV, CDR2 YYDKDF (reference sequence). CDR3 length: 15 amino acids. The CDR3 here is CATSRKAQGATEAFF. The DNA for the CDR3 is TGTGCCACCAGCAGAAAAGCACAGGGCGCTACTGAAGCTTTCTTT.

This clone was seen only a few times. The J gene is TRBJ1-4, the V gene TRBV6-5, with a tentative D call TRBD1 (6 bases). V was cut by 7 bases and J by 8 bases, with 20 bases left in between. Germline CDR1 is MNHEY and CDR2 is SVGAGI. The CDR3 has 15 residues. CDR3 amino acids: CASKQGKLMREKLFF. The CDR3 nucleotides read TGTGCCAGCAAACAGGGAAAACTAATGCGGGAAAAACTGTTTTTT.

The rearrangement links TRBV6-5 to TRBJ2-7; weak D call: TRBD1 (6 bases). The CDR3 contains 13 residues. CDR1 MNHEY and CDR2 SVGAGI come from the germline V gene. Trimming removed 6 bases at V and 5 bases at J, with 14 bases between. DNA for the CDR3: TGTGCCAGCAGCCTTACAGGGTTTCACGAGCAGTACTTC. Translating gives CASSLTGFHEQYF.

This clone showed up just a few times. The genes are TRBV6-6 and TRBJ1-1, with 8 nucleotides matching TRBD1. V was clipped by 4 bases and J by 10 bases; unmatched bases: 8. Germline values: CDR1 MNHNY, CDR2 SVGAGI (reference sequence). The CDR3 has 13 amino acids. CDR3 in amino acids: CASSWGQEAVAFF. The CDR3 DNA follows: TGTGCCAGCAGTTGGGGACAGGAAGCGGTAGCTTTCTTT.

The chain has TRBV30 and TRBJ2-7; no reliable D call. The CDR3 covers 14 residues. The ends were cut back, 2 bases at V and 4 bases at J, with 15 bases in the middle. Germline V gene data show CDR1 as GTSNPN and CDR2 as SVGIG (reference sequence). The CDR3 sequence: CAWSKLVTPYEQYF. Written as DNA, the CDR3 is TGTGCCTGGAGTAAACTCGTTACTCCTTACGAGCAGTACTTC.

This clone was recorded only once. The chain joins TRBV6-1 to TRBJ2-7; 8 bases line up with TRBD2. V dropped 5 bases and J dropped 1; count of bases not matched to a gene: 7. Germline assignment: CDR1 MNHNS and CDR2 SASEGT. The CDR3 has 15 amino acids. As DNA, the CDR3 is TGTGCCAGCAGTAATAAGCGGGGGCCATCCTACGAGCAGTACTTC. Its translation: CASSNKRGPSYEQYF.

The rearrangement links TRBV30 to TRBJ2-7; tentative D call: TRBD2 (5 bases). CDR3 length: 15 amino acids. Germline V gene lookup returns CDR1 GTSNPN and CDR2 SVGIG (reference sequence). V was clipped by 0 bases and J by 4 bases, with 16 bases between them. CDR3: CAWSVPGSPIYEQYF. The CDR3 DNA reads TGTGCCTGGAGTGTACCGGGATCCCCTATTTACGAGCAGTACTTC.

CDR3 DNA: TGTGCCAGTAGTATAGCGGCAGGTGGCTTGGAAAAACTGTTTTTT. As protein: CASSIAAGGLEKLFF. J is TRBJ1-4 and V is TRBV19; D remains ambiguous. V was cut by 1 base and J by 8 bases, with 14 bases left in between. Germline CDR1 reads LNHDA; CDR2 reads SQIVND (reference sequence). This CDR3 is built from 15 residues.

This clone turned up a few times. The chain joins TRBV19 to TRBJ2-7; TRBD1 agrees at 7 bases. Germline loops: CDR1 LNHDA, CDR2 SQIVND (reference sequence). After removal of 4 bases from V and 3 bases from J, the junction contained 6 bases not matched to a gene. The CDR3 extends over 14 amino acids. The chain's CDR3 is CASSRARDSYEQYF. Here the CDR3 DNA reads TGTGCCAGTAGTAGGGCCCGGGACAGCTACGAGCAGTACTTC.

This clone was detected only a few times. The genes are TRBV7-8 and TRBJ2-2; weak D call: TRBD2 (6 bases). The V end was cut by 3 bases, the J end by 7 bases, with 9 bases between. This CDR3 has 13 amino acids. CDR1 is SGHVS, CDR2 FQNEAQ, per germline. CDR3: CASSFRGDGELFF. The CDR3 DNA is TGTGCCAGCAGCTTCCGCGGGGACGGGGAGCTGTTTTTT.

V gene TRBV7-9 combines with J gene TRBJ2-1; D gene unclear. CDR1 SEHNR and CDR2 FQNEAQ come from the germline V gene (reference sequence). V dropped 1 base and J dropped 4 bases, with 8 bases sitting between them. The CDR3 is 14 residues long. The CDR3 sequence: CASSLDPSYNEQFF. The DNA of the CDR3 is TGTGCCAGCAGCTTAGATCCCAGTTACAATGAGCAGTTCTTC.